The 25 T cell receptor beta chains given below trace back to one sample, sequenced in a study of blood T cell repertoires in COVID-19. Assay used: immunoSEQ multiplex PCR; TCRdb lists only in-frame clones, some missing. Among approximately 200,000 clones listed, about 88% were seen once. The material sequenced was peripheral blood. These receptors all stem from a man in his 70s with active or convalescent COVID-19.

This chain connects TRBV5-1 to TRBJ1-2; TRBD1 matches 9 bases. CDR1 is SGHRS, CDR2 YFSETQ, per germline. The CDR3 has 14 amino acids. With 1 base clipped from V and 7 bases from J, the junction kept 5 bases outside the gene matches. The CDR3: CASSLPGQGGGYTF. Written as DNA, the CDR3 is TGCGCCAGCAGCTTGCCGGGACAGGGAGGTGGCTACACCTTC.

V usage is TRBV7-2 and J usage is TRBJ1-2; D is unclear. This CDR3 has 15 amino acids. Germline-derived CDR1 and CDR2 are SGHTA and FQGNSA. Trimming took off 5 bases at V and 3 bases at J, with 16 bases between the two ends. In DNA form, the CDR3 reads TGTGCCAGCAGCGAGACTATGTTCCGAGACTATGGCTACACCTTC. Translating it yields CASSETMFRDYGYTF. Full variable domain (rest looked up from reference TRBV7-2 and TRBJ1-2): GAGVSQSPSNKVTEKGKDVELRCDPISGHTALYWYRQSLGQGLEFLIYFQGNSAPDKSGLPSDRFSAERTGGSVSTLTIQRTQQEDSAVYLCASSETMFRDYGYTFGSGTRLTVV.

V usage is TRBV28 and J usage is TRBJ1-6; D is unclear. The V gene's germline CDR1 is MDHEN and CDR2 SYDVKM. The V and J ends lost 6 bases and 7 bases respectively, with 4 bases between them. The CDR3 contains 11 residues. DNA for the CDR3: TGTGCCAGCAGCCAAAATTCACCCCTCCACTTT. This codes for CASSQNSPLHF.

The chain joins TRBV7-2 to TRBJ1-3; D remains ambiguous. The germline V gene encodes CDR1 SGHTA and CDR2 FQGNSA. This CDR3 contains 16 residues. Between the trimmed V and J ends, which lost 1 base and 0 bases, there was a span of 10 bases. The CDR3 DNA reads TGTGCCAGCAGCTTAGACAGATCCGTCTCTGGAAACACCATATATTTT. Encoded protein: CASSLDRSVSGNTIYF. Based on the CDR3 plus reference TRBV7-2 and TRBJ1-3, the full variable domain is GAGVSQSPSNKVTEKGKDVELRCDPISGHTALYWYRQSLGQGLEFLIYFQGNSAPDKSGLPSDRFSAERTGGSVSTLTIQRTQQEDSAVYLCASSLDRSVSGNTIYFGEGSWLTVV.

The rearrangement uses TRBV21-1 and TRBJ2-7; the listed D gene, TRBD2, was not tested against the DNA. TRBV21-1 is noted as a pseudogene. The CDR3 spans 13 residues. CDR3 DNA: TGTGCCAGCAGTCCGACTAGGCCCTACGAGCAGTACTTC. As protein: CASSPTRPYEQYF.

This clone was seen a handful of times. The same CDR3 also results from other DNA sequences found in this sample. This chain joins TRBV5-4 and TRBJ2-2; D not certain. Trimming shortened V by 0 bases and J by 4 bases, and 4 bases separated the two germline ends. The germline V gene encodes CDR1 SGHNT and CDR2 YYREEE (reference sequence). The CDR3 consists of 13 residues. The CDR3 is CASSLAGTGELFF. The CDR3 bases are TGTGCCAGCAGCTTGGCGGGCACCGGGGAGCTGTTTTTT.

V usage is TRBV25-1 and J usage is TRBJ2-7; weak D call: TRBD1 (6 bases). Germline CDR1 and CDR2: MGHDK and SYGVNS. V lost 5 bases to trimming and J lost 2 bases, with 16 bases between them. This CDR3 spans 15 amino acids. The DNA for the CDR3 is TGTGCCAGCAGTCCGTCCAATAGGGGGACCTACGAGCAGTACTTC. Amino acids: CASSPSNRGTYEQYF.

V is TRBV27 and J is TRBJ1-5; 7 bases line up with TRBD1. The germline V gene has CDR1 MNHEY and CDR2 SMNVEV (reference sequence). Losses at the gene ends were 2 bases for V and 6 bases for J; bases not matched to a gene: 16. The CDR3 has 18 amino acids. CDR3 region: CASSLSVRTDRVGQPQHF. The CDR3 DNA sequence: TGTGCCAGCAGTTTAAGCGTCCGCACCGACAGGGTTGGTCAGCCCCAGCATTTT.

This clone was observed a few times. Here the CDR3 DNA reads TGTGCCAGTGCCCATCCCGGGACTAGCGAGGGATATGAGCAGTTCTTC. This gives the protein CASAHPGTSEGYEQFF. The chain couples TRBV19 to TRBJ2-1; 10 bases match TRBD2. This CDR3 region has 16 residues. The V gene end was trimmed by 8 bases and the J gene end by 8 bases; junction bases not matched to a gene: 15. The germline V gene encodes CDR1 LNHDA and CDR2 SQIVND (reference sequence).

The rearrangement joins TRBV5-1 to TRBJ1-6, with TRBD1 identical over 7 bases. The CDR3 consists of 14 residues. Per the germline V gene, CDR1 is SGHRS and CDR2 is YFSETQ. V lost 4 bases, J lost 7 bases, and 5 bases stayed unmatched. CDR3 residues: CASSPGQLNSPLHF. The CDR3 DNA is TGCGCCAGCAGCCCGGGACAGCTCAATTCACCCCTCCACTTT.

The gene calls are TRBV11-3 and TRBJ2-1; no firm D call. The CDR3 has 13 residues. CDR1 and CDR2 (germline): SGHNT, YENEEA. V lost 4 bases to trimming and J lost 8 bases, with 12 bases between them. The CDR3 reads CASSSGMDHEQFF. CDR3 DNA: TGTGCCAGCAGCTCAGGAATGGATCATGAGCAGTTCTTC.

This chain connects TRBV5-1 to TRBJ1-1; 8 positions agree with TRBD1. Germline V gene lookup returns CDR1 SGHRS and CDR2 YFSETQ. J lost 5 bases, V lost 3 bases, and 6 bases had no gene match. This CDR3 contains 14 residues. This CDR3 reads CASSSGTGGTEAFF. As DNA, the CDR3 is TGCGCCAGCAGCTCTGGGACAGGAGGGACTGAAGCTTTCTTT.

The V gene is TRBV28, the J gene TRBJ1-2; tentatively, D is TRBD1 (6 bases). The CDR3 spans 14 residues. With 3 bases removed from V and 5 bases from J, the gap between germline ends came to 13 bases. Per the germline V gene, CDR1 is MDHEN and CDR2 is SYDVKM. The CDR3 is CASSFIRGRYGYTF. The CDR3 nucleotides read TGTGCCAGCAGTTTCATCAGGGGACGATATGGCTACACCTTC.

The chain links TRBV7-9 to TRBJ2-1; a weak D match, TRBD2 (6 bases). Germline V gene data show CDR1 as SEHNR and CDR2 as FQNEAQ (reference sequence). Trimming shortened V by 2 bases and J by 7 bases, and 12 bases separated the two germline ends. There are 14 residues in the CDR3. In DNA, the CDR3 is TGTGCCAGCAGCTTATCTACTAGCCGAAATGAGCAGTTCTTC. It yields the protein CASSLSTSRNEQFF. The whole variable domain, remainder taken from reference TRBV7-9 and TRBJ2-1, is DTGVSQNPRHKITKRGQNVTFRCDPISEHNRLYWYRQTLGQGPEFLTYFQNEAQLEKSRLLSDRFSAERPKGSFSTLEIQRTEQGDSAMYLCASSLSTSRNEQFFGPGTRLTVL.

The chain carries TRBV5-1 and TRBJ2-7, with no clear D. Trimming stripped 0 bases from V and 4 bases from J, with 11 bases between. Germline V gene data show CDR1 as SGHRS and CDR2 as YFSETQ. The CDR3 is 14 residues long. The CDR3 spells CASSLVTRVYEQYF. The CDR3 DNA is TGCGCCAGCAGCTTGGTAACTCGGGTGTACGAGCAGTACTTC. The full variable domain, rest sourced from reference TRBV5-1 and TRBJ2-7, is KAGVTQTPRYLIKTRGQQVTLSCSPISGHRSVSWYQQTPGQGLQFLFEYFSETQRNKGNFPGRFSGRQFSNSRSEMNVSTLELGDSALYLCASSLVTRVYEQYFGPGTRLTVT.

V gene TRBV28 combines with J gene TRBJ1-5; D is undetermined. Between the trimmed V and J ends, which lost 10 bases and 3 bases, there was a span of 13 bases. The germline CDR1 and CDR2 sequences are MDHEN and SYDVKM. CDR3 length equals 13 residues. DNA of the CDR3: TGTGCCACGCGGTGGTCCTACAATCAGCCCCAGCATTTT. It is translated as CATRWSYNQPQHF. Using reference TRBV28 and TRBJ1-5 for the parts outside the CDR3, the full variable domain is DVKVTQSSRYLVKRTGEKVFLECVQDMDHENMFWYRQDPGLGLRLIYFSYDVKMKEKGDIPEGYSVSREKKERFSLILESASTNQTSMYLCATRWSYNQPQHFGDGTRLSIL.

The chain combines TRBV9 with TRBJ2-1; D is possibly TRBD2 (6 bases). The CDR3 is made up of 13 amino acids. With 4 bases removed from V and 6 bases from J, the gap between germline ends came to 11 bases. CDR1 is SGDLS, CDR2 YYNGEE, per germline. The CDR3 sequence is CASSPFGGNEQFF. Here the CDR3 DNA reads TGTGCCAGCAGCCCCTTCGGGGGCAATGAGCAGTTCTTC.

This chain links TRBV9 with TRBJ1-6, with D possibly being TRBD1 (6 bases). V was cut by 0 bases and J by 6 bases, with 10 bases left in between. The CDR3 sequence is 15 residues long. Germline V gene sequence: CDR1 SGDLS, CDR2 YYNGEE. CDR3 DNA: TGTGCCAGCAGCGTAGCTGCACAGGGTAATTCACCCCTCCACTTT. Protein: CASSVAAQGNSPLHF.

This chain uses TRBV7-9 with TRBJ1-4; the match to TRBD1 covers 8 bases. V was pared by 5 bases and J by 4 bases, with 6 bases of the junction left unmatched. The CDR3 spans 15 residues. In germline, CDR1 is SEHNR, CDR2 FQNEAQ (reference sequence). The CDR3 coding sequence is TGTGCCAGCAGCGGAGGACAGGGTCTTAATGAAAAACTGTTTTTT. This codes for CASSGGQGLNEKLFF.

The chain is built from TRBV28 and TRBJ1-6; perhaps TRBD1 as D (5 bases). The germline V gene has CDR1 MDHEN and CDR2 SYDVKM. The germline V and J ends were trimmed by 6 bases and 6 bases, with 12 bases remaining between them. The CDR3 sequence is 14 residues long. CDR3 nucleotide sequence: TGTGCCAGCAGAACAGGTCTAATTAATTCACCCCTCCACTTT. Translated: CASRTGLINSPLHF.

This sequence joins TRBV7-9 and TRBJ2-2, with a weak D call TRBD2 (6 bases). Trimming pared 3 bases from V and 6 bases from J, leaving 23 bases between. This CDR3 region has 18 residues. CDR1 is SEHNR, CDR2 FQNEAQ, per germline (reference sequence). The CDR3 DNA sequence: TGTGCCAGCAGCTTGCCCCTGGGACGGAGGGAAATAGCCGGGGAGCTGTTTTTT. Translation: CASSLPLGRREIAGELFF.

V usage is TRBV5-1 and J usage is TRBJ2-4; 16 bases line up with TRBD2. The J segment lost 7 bases and the V segment lost 4 bases, leaving 11 bases of the junction unmatched. In germline, CDR1 is SGHRS, CDR2 YFSETQ. The CDR3 covers 18 residues. CDR3 residues: CASSRTGLAGGLGNIQYF. In DNA form, the CDR3 reads TGCGCCAGCAGCCGAACGGGACTAGCGGGAGGGCTAGGGAACATTCAGTACTTC.

V and J are TRBV6-5 and TRBJ1-4; no firm D call. With 6 bases removed from V and 0 bases from J, the gap between germline ends came to 5 bases. The CDR3 has 13 residues. From germline, CDR1 is MNHEY and CDR2 SVGAGI. The CDR3 coding sequence is TGTGCCAGCAGATATGCAACTAATGAAAAACTGTTTTTT. Encoded protein: CASRYATNEKLFF.

CDR3: CATSVGSSGVSDTQYF. The CDR3 DNA follows: TGTGCCACCAGTGTTGGGTCTAGCGGAGTCTCCGATACGCAGTATTTT. The V and J genes are TRBV24-1 and TRBJ2-3; 7 bases map to TRBD2. Germline V gives CDR1 KGHDR, CDR2 SFDVKD. Trimming cost V 5 bases and J 6 bases; bases outside gene matches: 13. The CDR3 spans 16 residues.

This chain uses TRBV27 with TRBJ1-3, with 7 bases that match TRBD1. Germline lookup yields CDR1 MNHEY and CDR2 SMNVEV (reference sequence). This CDR3 region has 13 residues. The ends lost 7 bases at V and 1 base at J; junction bases unmatched: 1. The CDR3 DNA follows: TGTGCCAGCATGACAGGGTCTGGAAACACCATATATTTT. Its translation: CASMTGSGNTIYF.